The source of this TCR beta chain is a study of long-term antiretroviral therapy in people with HIV. Findings of the study overall: Clones that expanded before ART (that is, prior to treatment) dominated the repertoire at all time points.

Survey level was the resolution at which the v3.0 immunoSEQ assay ran. In sequencing, about 40,000-50,000 T-cell genomes per sample were targeted. Sequencing was performed with immunoSEQ multiplex PCR; in TCRdb, only in-frame clones are kept and a portion is missing. The data contain 35,000 to 55,000 clones, nearly 95% of them seen just once; the ten biggest clones take up 2.7%. Prior to DNA extraction, the samples held about 1-11 million cryopreserved PBMC. In regard to this clone: The antigen is undetermined.

This receptor was obtained from a woman aged 50 to 60 with HIV. This material consisted of unsorted PBMCs, taken 3.7 years after starting antiretroviral therapy.

In nucleotides, the CDR3 is TGTGCCAGCCGTTGGGAGGCCGGGAATGAAAAACTGTTTTTT. Its protein product is CASRWEAGNEKLFF. The chain joins TRBV6-1 to TRBJ1-4; D call uncertain. The CDR3 is 14 amino acids. V dropped 8 bases and J dropped 5 bases, with 15 bases sitting between them. Germline V gene sequence: CDR1 MNHNS, CDR2 SASEGT.